This is a list of T cell receptor beta chains from one sample in a study of T cell responses to AZD1222 COVID-19 vaccine. Sequenced by immunoSEQ multiplex PCR; TCRdb stores in-frame clones only, minus some. The table shows over 150,000 clones, with 90% occurring only once. This sample comprised peripheral blood, obtained on day 0 of AZD1222 vaccination. These receptors originate from an adult in good health. Each CDR3 is given with its conserved first and last residue. D genes are given only for firm matches.

CASSLQGAGETQYF | TGTGCCAGCAGCCTACAGGGGGCAGGGGAGACCCAGTACTTC | TRBD1 | TRBJ2-5 | TRBV7-9
CASSQPGQGVNGELFF | TGTGCCAGCAGCCAACCGGGACAGGGGGTAAACGGGGAGCTGTTTTTT | TRBD1 | TRBJ2-2 | TRBV7-9
CASTTPGGVEKLFF | TGTGCCAGCACCACTCCAGGGGGGGTTGAAAAACTGTTTTTT | TRBD1 | TRBJ1-4 | TRBV6-5
CASSLGEGAVQETQYF | TGCGCCAGCAGCTTGGGCGAGGGCGCGGTACAAGAGACCCAGTACTTC | . | TRBJ2-5 | TRBV5-1
CASSSVYYGQGNMNTEAFF | TGTGCCAGCAGCTCCGTTTACTATGGACAGGGAAATATGAACACTGAAGCTTTCTTT | TRBD1 | TRBJ1-1 | TRBV7-9
CASRWDSNQPQHF | TGCGCCAGCAGATGGGACAGCAATCAGCCCCAGCATTTT | . | TRBJ1-5 | TRBV5-1
CASSIGQYNSPLHF | TGTGCCAGTAGTATAGGGCAGTATAATTCACCCCTCCACTTT | . | TRBJ1-6 | TRBV19
CASRPRGRDEAFF | TGTGCCAGCAGACCTCGGGGGAGGGATGAAGCTTTCTTT | . | TRBJ1-1 | TRBV27
CASSLARDPPGGNTIYF | TGTGCCAGCAGCTTGGCTAGGGACCCTCCTGGTGGAAACACCATATATTTT | . | TRBJ1-3 | TRBV5-5
CASRMTSGAKGGELFF | TGTGCCAGCAGAATGACTAGCGGGGCGAAAGGAGGGGAGCTGTTTTTT | TRBD2 | TRBJ2-2 | TRBV2
CASSQAGDRITDTQYF | TGTGCCAGCAGCCAAGCTGGTGACCGAATCACAGATACGCAGTATTTT | . | TRBJ2-3 | TRBV4-2
CSVSPITTLAKNIQYF | TGCAGCGTTAGCCCAATTACTACTCTAGCCAAAAACATTCAGTACTTC | . | TRBJ2-4 | TRBV29-1
CASTKSSGSTREQFF | TGTGCCAGCACCAAATCTAGCGGGTCTACGCGGGAGCAGTTCTTC | TRBD2 | TRBJ2-1 | TRBV28
CASSRGQEGSPLHF | TGTGCCAGCAGTCGTGGACAGGAGGGTTCACCCCTCCACTTT | TRBD1 | TRBJ1-6 | TRBV28
CASRDTGNTEAFF | TGTGCCAGCAGGGATACAGGAAACACTGAAGCTTTCTTT | . | TRBJ1-1 | TRBV3-1/TRBV3-2
CASSQVAGTNSPLHF | TGTGCCAGCAGCCAAGTCGCAGGAACAAATTCACCCCTCCACTTT | . | TRBJ1-6 | TRBV14
CASSYLNVNTEAFF | TGTGCCAGCAGCTACCTGAACGTGAACACTGAAGCTTTCTTT | . | TRBJ1-1 | TRBV7-9
CASRPSGGAYEQYF | TGTGCCAGTAGACCTAGCGGGGGGGCCTACGAGCAGTACTTC | TRBD2 | TRBJ2-7 | TRBV19
CASSPGLAIYNEQFF | TGTGCCAGCTCCCCCGGGCTAGCGATCTACAATGAGCAGTTCTTC | . | TRBJ2-1 | TRBV27
CASSQEDEQYF | TGTGCCAGCAGCCAGGAGGACGAGCAGTACTTC | . | TRBJ2-7 | TRBV3-1/TRBV3-2
CASSLDEGMNTEAFF | TGCGCCAGCAGCTTGGATGAGGGCATGAACACTGAAGCTTTCTTT | . | TRBJ1-1 | TRBV5-1
CATSRGWDSDYNEQFF | TGTGCCACCAGCAGGGGTTGGGATTCGGACTACAATGAGCAGTTCTTC | . | TRBJ2-1 | TRBV15
CASREHRVSYSPLHF | TGTGCCAGCAGGGAGCACAGGGTTTCGTATTCACCCCTCCACTTT | . | TRBJ1-6 | TRBV2
CAISSSVNTEAFF | TGTGCCATCTCCAGTTCTGTGAACACTGAAGCTTTCTTT | . | TRBJ1-1 | TRBV10-3
CASSLDRGNQPQHF | TGTGCCAGCTCCCTAGACAGGGGGAATCAGCCCCAGCATTTT | TRBD1 | TRBJ1-5 | TRBV18
CASSLDAGGTDTQYF | TGCGCCAGCAGCTTGGATGCTGGGGGCACAGATACGCAGTATTTT | . | TRBJ2-3 | TRBV5-1
CASSRDSGTDEQYF | TGTGCCAGCAGCCGGGACAGTGGGACTGACGAGCAGTACTTC | . | TRBJ2-7 | TRBV7-9
CASSPPNQRGALDTQYF | TGTGCCAGCTCACCACCGAATCAGCGGGGGGCCCTAGATACGCAGTATTTT | TRBD2 | TRBJ2-3 | TRBV18
CASGLLLGNGYTF | TGTGCCAGCGGGCTCCTCTTAGGAAATGGCTACACCTTC | . | TRBJ1-2 | TRBV6-6
CASSQDRQRINSPLHF | TGCGCCAGCAGCCAGGACCGACAACGGATCAATTCACCCCTCCACTTT | . | TRBJ1-6 | TRBV4-3
CASSAVGRSYNSPLHF | TGTGCCAGCAGTGCAGTCGGGCGATCCTATAATTCACCCCTCCACTTT | . | TRBJ1-6 | TRBV25-1
CASEQGNGYTF | TGTGCCAGTGAACAGGGGAATGGCTACACCTTC | TRBD1 | TRBJ1-2 | TRBV19